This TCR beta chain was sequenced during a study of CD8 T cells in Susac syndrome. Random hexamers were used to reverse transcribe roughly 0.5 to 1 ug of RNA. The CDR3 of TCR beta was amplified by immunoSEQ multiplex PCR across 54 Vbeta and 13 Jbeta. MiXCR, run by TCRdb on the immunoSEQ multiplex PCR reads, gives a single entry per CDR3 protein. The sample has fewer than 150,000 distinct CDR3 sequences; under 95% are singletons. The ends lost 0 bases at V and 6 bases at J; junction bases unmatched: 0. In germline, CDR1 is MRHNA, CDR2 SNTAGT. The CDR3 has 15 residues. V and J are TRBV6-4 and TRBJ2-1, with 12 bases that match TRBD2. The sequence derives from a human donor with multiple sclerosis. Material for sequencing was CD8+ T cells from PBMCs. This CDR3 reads CASSDSLAGGNEQFF. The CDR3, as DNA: TGTGCCAGCAGTGACTCACTAGCGGGAGGCAATGAGCAGTTCTTC.